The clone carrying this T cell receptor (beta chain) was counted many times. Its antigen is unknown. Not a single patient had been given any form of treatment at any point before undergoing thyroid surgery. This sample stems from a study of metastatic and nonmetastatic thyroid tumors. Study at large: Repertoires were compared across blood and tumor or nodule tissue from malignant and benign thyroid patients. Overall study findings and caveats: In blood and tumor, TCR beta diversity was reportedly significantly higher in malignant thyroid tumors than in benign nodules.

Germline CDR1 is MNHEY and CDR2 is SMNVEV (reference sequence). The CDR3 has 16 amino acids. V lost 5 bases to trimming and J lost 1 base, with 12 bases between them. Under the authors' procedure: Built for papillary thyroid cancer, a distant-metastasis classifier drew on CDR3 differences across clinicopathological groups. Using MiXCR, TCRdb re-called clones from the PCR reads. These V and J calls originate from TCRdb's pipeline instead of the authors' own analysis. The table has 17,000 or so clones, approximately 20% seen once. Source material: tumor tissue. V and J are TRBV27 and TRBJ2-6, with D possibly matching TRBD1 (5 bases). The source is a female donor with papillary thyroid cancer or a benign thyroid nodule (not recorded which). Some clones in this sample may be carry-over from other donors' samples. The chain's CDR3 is CASSKIPGSGANVLTF. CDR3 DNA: TGTGCCAGCAGTAAAATACCAGGGTCTGGGGCCAACGTCCTGACTTTC.